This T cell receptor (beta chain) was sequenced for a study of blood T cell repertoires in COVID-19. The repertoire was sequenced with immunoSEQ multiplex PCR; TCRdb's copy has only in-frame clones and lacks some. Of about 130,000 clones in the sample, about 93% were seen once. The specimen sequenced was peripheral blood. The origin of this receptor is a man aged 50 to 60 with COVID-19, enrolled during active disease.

CDR3 in DNA: TGTGCCAGCAGTCCGGCGGGGGGGTGGAACACCGGGGAGCTGTTTTTT. This sequence encodes CASSPAGGWNTGELFF. The J gene is TRBJ2-2, the V gene TRBV27; 9 nucleotides align to TRBD2. V lost 5 bases to trimming and J lost 1 base; unmatched junction nucleotides: 5. Germline V lookup: CDR1 MNHEY, CDR2 SMNVEV (reference sequence). This CDR3 comprises 16 residues.